Below, 27 T cell receptor beta chains from the same sample are listed, as sequenced in a study of T cell responses to AZD1222 COVID-19 vaccine. Measured with immunoSEQ multiplex PCR; TCRdb has only the in-frame clones, and not every one. The repertoire holds 45,000 to 60,000 clones, with 89% as singletons. The sample in question was peripheral blood, obtained on day 0 of AZD1222 vaccination. The receptors shown here come from an adult in good health.

The J gene is TRBJ2-3, the V gene TRBV3-1 (or the pseudogene TRBV3-2), with 8 nucleotides matching TRBD2. The CDR3 consists of 17 residues. From germline, CDR1 is LGHDT and CDR2 YNNKEL (reference sequence). Losses at the gene ends were 0 bases for V and 5 bases for J; bases not matched to a gene: 10. This CDR3 reads CASSQEQGGRWGDTQYF. In DNA, the CDR3 is TGTGCCAGCAGCCAAGAGCAGGGCGGGAGGTGGGGAGATACGCAGTATTTT.

This chain links TRBV2 with TRBJ2-1, with 9 bases aligning to TRBD1. Germline CDR1 and CDR2: SNHLY and FYNNEI. CDR3 length equals 13 residues. V lost 6 bases to trimming and J lost 10 bases; unmatched junction nucleotides: 7. CDR3 bases: TGTGCCAGCAGCCCCGGGACAGGGTGGGAGCAGTTCTTC. Translated: CASSPGTGWEQFF.

The chain recombines TRBV10-2 with TRBJ2-4, with D possibly matching TRBD2 (5 bases). V was pared by 6 bases and J by 0 bases, with 6 bases between. CDR1 and CDR2 from the germline V gene are WSHSY and SAAADI. The CDR3 spans 13 residues. The DNA for the CDR3 is TGCGCCAGCAGCCGGGAAGCCAAAAACATTCAGTACTTC. This encodes CASSREAKNIQYF.

This chain connects TRBV3-1 (or the pseudogene TRBV3-2) to TRBJ2-2; no clear D. Germline CDR1 LGHDT, CDR2 YNNKEL (reference sequence). This CDR3 region has 12 residues. V was shortened by 2 bases and J by 5 bases, with 3 bases between the two germline ends. As DNA, the CDR3 is TGTGCCAGCAGCCAACGAACCGGGGAGCTGTTTTTT. It encodes CASSQRTGELFF.

The chain combines TRBV10-2 with TRBJ1-1; TRBD1 might be the D (6 bases). V shed 6 bases and J shed 0 bases, with 11 bases lying between them. CDR1 and CDR2 from the germline V gene are WSHSY and SAAADI. The CDR3 spans 14 residues. The CDR3 DNA is TGCGCCAGCAGGTTGACAGGCATGAACACTGAAGCTTTCTTT. This encodes CASRLTGMNTEAFF.

This clone was counted a single time. The J gene is TRBJ2-7, the V gene TRBV4-2; D gene unclear. The germline V gene encodes CDR1 LGHNA and CDR2 YNFKEQ. The CDR3 runs to 19 residues. The V gene lost 0 bases and the J gene lost 1 base, with 22 bases spanning the gap. The CDR3 reads CASSQDIGSGPTFSYEQYF. Here the CDR3 DNA reads TGTGCCAGCAGCCAAGACATTGGGTCAGGACCGACATTTTCCTACGAGCAGTACTTC.

The V call is TRBV6-1, the J call TRBJ2-5; maybe TRBD2 (5 bases). This CDR3 has 16 amino acids. The germline V and J ends were trimmed by 4 bases and 1 base, with 16 bases remaining between them. CDR1 and CDR2 from the germline V gene are MNHNS and SASEGT. The CDR3 nucleotides read TGTGCCAGCAGTGGCCCCCCCGCGGGCCCCCAAGAGACCCAGTACTTC. It translates to CASSGPPAGPQETQYF.

This rearrangement joins TRBV6-5 to TRBJ1-3; D is ambiguous. CDR3 length: 12 residues. The germline V gene encodes CDR1 MNHEY and CDR2 SVGAGI. V was clipped by 8 bases and J by 3 bases, with 8 bases between them. The CDR3 here is CASQDFGNTIYF. CDR3 bases: TGTGCCAGCCAGGACTTTGGAAACACCATATATTTT.

This rearrangement joins TRBV11-1 to TRBJ2-5; D perhaps matches TRBD1 (5 bases). V was pared by 5 bases and J by 4 bases, with 11 bases between. Germline loops: CDR1 SGHAT, CDR2 FQDESV (reference sequence). The CDR3 covers 13 residues. The CDR3 DNA is TGTGCCAGCAGCCCAGGGATAGGAGAGACCCAGTACTTC. Translation gives CASSPGIGETQYF.

The CDR3 DNA sequence: TGTGCCAGTAGTACGACAGGGAGGACTGAAGCTTTCTTT. It is translated as CASSTTGRTEAFF. V is TRBV19 and J is TRBJ1-1; 7 bases map to TRBD1. The CDR3 sequence is 13 residues long. In germline, CDR1 is LNHDA, CDR2 SQIVND (reference sequence). Trimming cost V 4 bases and J 5 bases; bases outside gene matches: 4.

The chain links TRBV9 to TRBJ2-5; 7 bases are a match to TRBD2. Germline values: CDR1 SGDLS, CDR2 YYNGEE. V shed 0 bases, J shed 3 bases, and the junction held 8 bases outside the gene matches. CDR3 size: 16 residues. This CDR3 is CASSVGSRGLEETQYF. The CDR3 coding sequence is TGTGCCAGCAGCGTAGGTTCGCGGGGGTTAGAAGAGACCCAGTACTTC.

The chain is built from TRBV27 and TRBJ2-1; D might be TRBD1 (6 bases). CDR1 MNHEY and CDR2 SMNVEV come from the germline V gene (reference sequence). V shed 5 bases and J shed 0 bases, with 17 bases lying between them. The CDR3 covers 17 residues. CDR3 residues: CASSPHRVGASYNEQFF. The CDR3 DNA reads as TGTGCCAGCAGTCCCCACAGGGTCGGCGCCTCCTACAATGAGCAGTTCTTC.

CDR3 sequence (DNA): TGTGCCAGCATCCGCGGACTGGAAGCGACTGAAGCTTTCTTT. Translation: CASIRGLEATEAFF. The chain uses TRBV6-5 and TRBJ1-1; D ambiguous. The germline V and J ends were trimmed by 7 bases and 5 bases, with 17 bases remaining between them. Germline CDR1 is MNHEY and CDR2 is SVGAGI. The CDR3 has 14 amino acids.

The V call is TRBV14, the J call TRBJ2-3, with unresolved D. This CDR3 contains 13 residues. CDR1 and CDR2 (germline): SGHDN, FVKESK. V shed 4 bases and J shed 5 bases, with 10 bases lying between them. CDR3 nucleotides: TGTGCCAGCAGCCGATTCCAGCTAGATACGCAGTATTTT. As protein: CASSRFQLDTQYF.

The V and J genes are TRBV9 and TRBJ2-7; 8 bases align to TRBD1. The V gene end was trimmed by 0 bases and the J gene end by 2 bases; junction bases not matched to a gene: 7. This CDR3 spans 16 amino acids. Germline lookup yields CDR1 SGDLS and CDR2 YYNGEE. DNA for the CDR3: TGTGCCAGCAGCGTAGCGACAGGGGCTGGTACCTACGAGCAGTACTTC. Encoded protein: CASSVATGAGTYEQYF.

This chain connects TRBV7-3 to TRBJ1-1, with 7 bases aligning to TRBD1. The J segment lost 4 bases and the V segment lost 5 bases, leaving 7 bases of the junction unmatched. The CDR3 has 14 amino acids. Germline V gives CDR1 SGHTA, CDR2 FQGTGA. CDR3 in amino acids: CASSHRGKGTEAFF. Written as DNA, the CDR3 is TGTGCCAGCAGCCACAGGGGAAAGGGCACTGAAGCTTTCTTT.

The J gene is TRBJ1-6, the V gene TRBV11-2; no clear D gene. V lost 2 bases, J lost 12 bases, and 14 bases lay in between. The CDR3 is 14 residues long. Germline CDR1 is SGHAT and CDR2 is FQNNGV. CDR3 sequence reads: CASSLLSREGPLHF. CDR3 nucleotides: TGTGCCAGCAGCTTATTGAGCCGGGAAGGACCCCTCCACTTT.

This chain joins TRBV19 and TRBJ2-7; 12 nucleotides agree with TRBD2. J gave up 5 bases and V 9 bases, and 17 bases lay outside the gene matches. The length of the CDR3 is 17 residues. In germline, CDR1 is LNHDA, CDR2 SQIVND (reference sequence). The CDR3 DNA reads as TGTGCCAGCGCCCACAGCCGCCTAGCGGGAGGGCGCCACGAGCAGTACTTC. Translation gives CASAHSRLAGGRHEQYF.

V usage is TRBV5-8 and J usage is TRBJ2-7; no definite D call. Germline V gives CDR1 SGHTS, CDR2 YDEGEE. The V end was cut by 3 bases, the J end by 3 bases, with 13 bases between. The CDR3 consists of 14 residues. This CDR3 is CASSSYRFNYEQYF. DNA for the CDR3: TGTGCCAGCAGCTCCTACAGATTCAACTACGAGCAGTACTTC.

The CDR3 nucleotides are TGCAGCGTTGATCCGGGGCACACCGGGGAGCTGTTTTTT. Translated: CSVDPGHTGELFF. The rearrangement links TRBV29-1 to TRBJ2-2; D possibly matches TRBD1 or TRBD2 (5 bases each). CDR1 and CDR2 from the germline V gene are SQVTM and ANQGSEA. The CDR3 contains 13 residues. Trimming cost V 3 bases and J 3 bases, with 8 bases left between them.

V and J are TRBV3-1 (or the pseudogene TRBV3-2) and TRBJ2-5, with D possibly TRBD2 on 6 matching bases. V dropped 0 bases and J dropped 4 bases, with 12 bases sitting between them. Germline values: CDR1 LGHDT, CDR2 YNNKEL (reference sequence). The CDR3 is made up of 15 amino acids. The CDR3 nucleotides read TGTGCCAGCAGCCAAGACGGGGCGGGAACAGAGACCCAGTACTTC. This sequence encodes CASSQDGAGTETQYF.

The J gene is TRBJ1-1, the V gene TRBV19; the D is unclear. Trimming cost V 5 bases and J 5 bases, with 12 bases left between them. CDR3 length: 13 residues. Germline V gene data show CDR1 as LNHDA and CDR2 as SQIVND (reference sequence). CDR3 DNA sequence: TGTGCCAGTAGTTCCCCCCGGGAGACTGAAGCTTTCTTT. This codes for CASSSPRETEAFF.

The rearrangement links TRBV28 to TRBJ2-7; TRBD1 agrees at 9 bases. CDR3 length: 15 amino acids. Germline CDR1 is MDHEN and CDR2 is SYDVKM. V trimming: 1 base; J trimming: 7 bases; junction bases outside the gene matches: 8. The CDR3 DNA sequence: TGTGCCAGCAGTTTATCTGGACAGGGGAGGGGTGAGCAGTACTTC. Its translation is CASSLSGQGRGEQYF.

V gene TRBV18 combines with J gene TRBJ2-7, with D possibly matching TRBD2 (6 bases). Germline loops: CDR1 KGHSH, CDR2 LQKENI. The V and J ends lost 8 bases and 0 bases respectively, with 11 bases between them. The length of the CDR3 is 13 residues. CDR3 DNA: TGTGCCAGCGTACCCGGGAGCTCCTACGAGCAGTACTTC. It encodes CASVPGSSYEQYF.

V is TRBV6-5 and J is TRBJ2-3, with D hard to call. Germline V gives CDR1 MNHEY, CDR2 SVGAGI. The length of the CDR3 is 11 residues. The V gene lost 6 bases and the J gene lost 5 bases, with 6 bases spanning the gap. CDR3: CASSDLDTQYF. For the CDR3, the DNA is TGTGCCAGCAGCGATCTAGATACGCAGTATTTT.

This chain connects TRBV27 to TRBJ1-2, with a weak D call TRBD1 (5 bases). Per the germline V gene, CDR1 is MNHEY and CDR2 is SMNVEV (reference sequence). The germline V and J ends were trimmed by 7 bases and 8 bases, with 14 bases remaining between them. The CDR3 has 12 amino acids. The CDR3 reads CASKSGTLGYTF. The DNA of the CDR3 is TGTGCCAGCAAGTCAGGGACCCTCGGCTACACCTTC.

The chain recombines TRBV7-9 with TRBJ2-3; D is undetermined. Germline lookup yields CDR1 SEHNR and CDR2 FQNEAQ (reference sequence). The germline V and J ends were trimmed by 3 bases and 4 bases, with 8 bases remaining between them. CDR3 length: 13 amino acids. CDR3 nucleotides: TGTGCCAGCAGCTTTCCCCCCCCAGATACGCAGTATTTT. This encodes CASSFPPPDTQYF.